The TCR beta chain described here comes from a study of T-cell memory formation after mild COVID-19. Each CDR3 protein gets one entry after TCRdb re-called the 5' RACE reads with MiXCR. The table includes more than 70,000 distinct CDR3 sequences, approximately 15% detected once. CDR3 length: 15 residues. V lost 1 base, J lost 2 bases, and 12 bases lay in between. The V gene's germline CDR1 is SGHRS and CDR2 YFSETQ. Only a few counts were recorded for this clonotype. The TCR was taken from an adult woman who had mild COVID-19 (a few samples of this study predate the infection). Cell type and time point are not known. Sequenced material: PBMCs or a T cell subset sorted from them (not recorded which). This sequence joins TRBV5-1 and TRBJ1-1; D possibly corresponds to TRBD1 (6 bases). CDR3 DNA: TGCGCCAGCAGCTTGCTAGGGGGAGAAAACACTGAAGCTTTCTTT. Translation: CASSLLGGENTEAFF.